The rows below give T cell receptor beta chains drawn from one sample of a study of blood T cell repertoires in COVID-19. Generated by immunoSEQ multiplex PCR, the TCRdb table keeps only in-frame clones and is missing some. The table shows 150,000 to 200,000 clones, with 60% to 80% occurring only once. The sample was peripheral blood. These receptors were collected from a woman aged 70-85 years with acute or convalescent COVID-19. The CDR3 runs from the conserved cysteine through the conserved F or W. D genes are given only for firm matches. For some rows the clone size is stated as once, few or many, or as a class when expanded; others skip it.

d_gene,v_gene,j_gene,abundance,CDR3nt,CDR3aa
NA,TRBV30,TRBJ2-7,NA,TGTGCCTGGAGAGCTGAACTCCCACCCTACGAGCAGTACTTC,CAWRAELPPYEQYF
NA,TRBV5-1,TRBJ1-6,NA,TGCGCCAGCAGCTTTACAGGGAGTAACTCACCCCTCCACTTT,CASSFTGSNSPLHF
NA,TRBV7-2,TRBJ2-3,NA,TGTGCCAGCAGCGTTCACTCGACCGGGGCAGATACGCAGTATTTT,CASSVHSTGADTQYF
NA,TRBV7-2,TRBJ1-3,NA,TGTGCCAGCAGCCCGCGGCGGGACGCTGGAAACACCATATATTTT,CASSPRRDAGNTIYF
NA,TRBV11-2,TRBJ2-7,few,TGTGCCAGCAGCTCGCAAATTGGACAGCCCTACGAGCAGTACTTC,CASSSQIGQPYEQYF
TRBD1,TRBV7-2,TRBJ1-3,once,TGTGCCAGCAGCCTGACAGGGGTCCACTCTGGAAACACCATATATTTT,CASSLTGVHSGNTIYF
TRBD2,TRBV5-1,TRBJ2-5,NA,TGCGCCAGCAGCCCCCTAGCGGGGTTTCAAGAGACCCAGTACTTC,CASSPLAGFQETQYF
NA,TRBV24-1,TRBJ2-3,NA,TGTGCCACCAGTGGAAGGGGTCCTAGCACAGATACGCAGTATTTT,CATSGRGPSTDTQYF
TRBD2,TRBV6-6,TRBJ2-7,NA,TGTGCCAGCAGTATGACTCGACTAGCGGGAGGGCGCGAGCAGTACTTC,CASSMTRLAGGREQYF
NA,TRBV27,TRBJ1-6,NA,TGTGCCAGCAGTTTAAAACATCGCTCCTATAATTCACCCCTCCACTTT,CASSLKHRSYNSPLHF
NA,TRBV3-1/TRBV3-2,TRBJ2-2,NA,TGTGCCAGCAGCCAAGAAGGTCAGGGGAACACCGGGGAGCTGTTTTTT,CASSQEGQGNTGELFF
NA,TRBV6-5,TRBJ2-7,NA,TGTGCCAGCAGACTCTTCGGCTACGAGCAGTACTTC,CASRLFGYEQYF
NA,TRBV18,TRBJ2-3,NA,TGTGCCAGCTCGGCGAAGGTAACAGGGTCGGATACGCAGTATTTT,CASSAKVTGSDTQYF
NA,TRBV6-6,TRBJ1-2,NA,TGTGCCAGCAGACGGGGGGACAAGCACTATGGCTACACCTTC,CASRRGDKHYGYTF
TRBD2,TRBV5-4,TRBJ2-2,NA,TGTGCCACCCCAGCGTCCAGCGGGAGTGGAACGAACACCGGGGAGCTGTTTTTT,CATPASSGSGTNTGELFF
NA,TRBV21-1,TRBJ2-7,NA,TGTGCCAGCAGCCAGCAGGACATCTACGAGCAGTACTTC,CASSQQDIYEQYF
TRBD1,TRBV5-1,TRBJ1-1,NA,TGCGCCAGCAGCTCAGTCCCGGGACAGGGGAGCAACACTGAAGCTTTCTTT,CASSSVPGQGSNTEAFF
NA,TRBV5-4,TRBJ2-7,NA,TGTGCCAGCAGCTTGGATCTAGGGGCCTACGAGCAGTACTTC,CASSLDLGAYEQYF
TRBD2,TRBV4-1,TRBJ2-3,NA,TGCGCCAGCAGCCTCTACCTAGCGGGAGACCCAGATACGCAGTATTTT,CASSLYLAGDPDTQYF
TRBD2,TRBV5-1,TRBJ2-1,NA,TGCGCCAGCAGCTTGGAAGTCGTAGCGGGAGGGCCCGATGAGCAGTTCTTC,CASSLEVVAGGPDEQFF
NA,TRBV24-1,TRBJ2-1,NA,TGTGCCACCAGTCAGAGACAGATCAATGAGCAGTTCTTC,CATSQRQINEQFF
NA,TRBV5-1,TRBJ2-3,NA,TGCGCCAGCAGCTTGATGCCACGAGCAGATACGCAGTATTTT,CASSLMPRADTQYF
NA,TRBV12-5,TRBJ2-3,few,TGTGCTAGTGCATTGGGGCAGGGCACAGATACGCAGTATTTT,CASALGQGTDTQYF
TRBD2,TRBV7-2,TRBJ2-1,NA,TGTGCCAGCAGCTTAGGCGGGAGTCCCTACAATGAGCAGTTCTTC,CASSLGGSPYNEQFF
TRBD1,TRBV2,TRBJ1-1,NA,TGTGCCAGCAGGAAGGACAGGCGGGGCACTGAAGCTTTCTTT,CASRKDRRGTEAFF